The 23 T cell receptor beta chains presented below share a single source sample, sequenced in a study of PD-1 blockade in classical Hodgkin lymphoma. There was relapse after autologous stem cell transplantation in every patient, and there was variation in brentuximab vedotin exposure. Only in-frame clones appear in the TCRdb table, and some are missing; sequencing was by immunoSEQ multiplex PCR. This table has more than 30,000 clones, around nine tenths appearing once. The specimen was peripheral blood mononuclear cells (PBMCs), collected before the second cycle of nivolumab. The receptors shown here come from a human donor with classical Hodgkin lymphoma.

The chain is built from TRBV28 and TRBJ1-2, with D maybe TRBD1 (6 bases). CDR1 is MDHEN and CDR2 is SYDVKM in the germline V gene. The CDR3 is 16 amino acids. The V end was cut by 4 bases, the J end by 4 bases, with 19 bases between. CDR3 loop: CASSSRVRGAIYGYTF. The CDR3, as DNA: TGTGCCAGCAGTTCCCGAGTCAGGGGCGCTATCTATGGCTACACCTTC.

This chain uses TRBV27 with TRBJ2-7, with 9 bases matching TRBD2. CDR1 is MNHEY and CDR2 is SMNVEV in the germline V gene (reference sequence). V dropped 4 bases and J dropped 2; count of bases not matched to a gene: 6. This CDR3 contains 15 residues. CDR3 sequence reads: CASSSPLAGTYEQYF. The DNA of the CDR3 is TGTGCCAGCAGTTCGCCCCTAGCGGGAACCTACGAGCAGTACTTC.

CDR3 nucleotides: TGTGCCAGCAGCTTAGGTCGTAATCAGCCCCAGCATTTT. Translated, it gives CASSLGRNQPQHF. V usage is TRBV7-3 and J usage is TRBJ1-5; D gene ambiguous. CDR1 SGHTA and CDR2 FQGTGA come from the germline V gene. The CDR3 spans 13 residues. Trimming pared 2 bases from V and 4 bases from J, leaving 6 bases between.

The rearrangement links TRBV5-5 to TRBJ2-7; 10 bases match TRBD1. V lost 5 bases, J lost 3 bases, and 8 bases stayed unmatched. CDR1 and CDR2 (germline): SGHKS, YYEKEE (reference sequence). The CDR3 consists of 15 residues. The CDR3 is CASSIDRGRDYEQYF. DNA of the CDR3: TGTGCCAGCAGTATAGACAGGGGGCGCGACTACGAGCAGTACTTC. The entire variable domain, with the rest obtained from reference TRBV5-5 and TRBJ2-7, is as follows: DAGVTQSPTHLIKTRGQQVTLRCSPISGHKSVSWYQQVLGQGPQFIFQYYEKEERGRGNFPDRFSARQFPNYSSELNVNALLLGDSALYLCASSIDRGRDYEQYFGPGTRLTVT.

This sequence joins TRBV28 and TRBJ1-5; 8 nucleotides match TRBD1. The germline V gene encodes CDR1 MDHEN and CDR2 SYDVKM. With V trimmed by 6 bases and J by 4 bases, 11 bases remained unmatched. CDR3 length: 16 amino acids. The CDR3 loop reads CASSPGGRGRNQPQHF. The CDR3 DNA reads TGTGCCAGCAGCCCAGGGGGCAGGGGGAGGAATCAGCCCCAGCATTTT.

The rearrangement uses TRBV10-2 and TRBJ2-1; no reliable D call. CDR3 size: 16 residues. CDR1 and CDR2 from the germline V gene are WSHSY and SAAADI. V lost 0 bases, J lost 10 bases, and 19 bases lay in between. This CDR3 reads CASSESVGEAHFEQFF. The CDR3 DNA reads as TGCGCCAGCAGTGAGTCGGTAGGCGAAGCCCATTTCGAGCAGTTCTTC.

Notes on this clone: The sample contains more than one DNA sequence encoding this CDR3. CDR3 protein: CASSFGLRETQYF. DNA of the CDR3: TGTGCCAGCAGCTTTGGTTTACGGGAGACCCAGTACTTC. V is TRBV7-3 and J is TRBJ2-5; D gene unclear. CDR3 length equals 13 residues. Per germline, CDR1 SGHTA and CDR2 FQGTGA. V lost 3 bases and J lost 5, with 10 bases in between.

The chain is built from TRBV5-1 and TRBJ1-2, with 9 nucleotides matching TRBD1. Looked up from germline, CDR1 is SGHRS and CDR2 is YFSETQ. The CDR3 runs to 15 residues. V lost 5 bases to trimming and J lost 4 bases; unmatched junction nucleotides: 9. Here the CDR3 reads CASSFPGQGIYGYTF. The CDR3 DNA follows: TGCGCCAGCAGTTTTCCTGGACAGGGGATCTATGGCTACACCTTC.

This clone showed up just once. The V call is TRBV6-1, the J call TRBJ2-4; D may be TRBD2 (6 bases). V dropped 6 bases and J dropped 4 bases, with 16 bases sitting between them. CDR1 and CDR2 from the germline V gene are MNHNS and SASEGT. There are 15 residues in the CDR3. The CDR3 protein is CASRTQTGAKNIQYF. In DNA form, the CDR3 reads TGTGCCAGCAGGACCCAGACGGGAGCAAAAAACATTCAGTACTTC.

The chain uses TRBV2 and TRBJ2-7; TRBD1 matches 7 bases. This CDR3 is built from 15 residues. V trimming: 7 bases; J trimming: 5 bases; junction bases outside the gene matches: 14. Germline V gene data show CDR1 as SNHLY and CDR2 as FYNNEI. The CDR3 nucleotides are TGTGCCAGCATAGGTCCCCCGACAGGGCTTAACGAGCAGTACTTC. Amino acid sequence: CASIGPPTGLNEQYF.

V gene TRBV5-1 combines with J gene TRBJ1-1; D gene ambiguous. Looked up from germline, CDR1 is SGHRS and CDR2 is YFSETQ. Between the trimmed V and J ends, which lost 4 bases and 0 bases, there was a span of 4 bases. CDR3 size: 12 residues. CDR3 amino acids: CASSELNTEAFF. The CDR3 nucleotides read TGCGCCAGCAGCGAGTTGAACACTGAAGCTTTCTTT.

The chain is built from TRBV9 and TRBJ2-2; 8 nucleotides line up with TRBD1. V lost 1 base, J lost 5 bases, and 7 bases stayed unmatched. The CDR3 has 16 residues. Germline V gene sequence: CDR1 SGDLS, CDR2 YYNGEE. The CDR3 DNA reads TGTGCCAGCAGCGTAAGGGGACAGGCTGCGACCGGGGAGCTGTTTTTT. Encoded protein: CASSVRGQAATGELFF.

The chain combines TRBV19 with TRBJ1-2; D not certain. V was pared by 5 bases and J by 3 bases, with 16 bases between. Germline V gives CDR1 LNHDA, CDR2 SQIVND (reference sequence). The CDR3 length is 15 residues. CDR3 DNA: TGTGCCAGTAGTTCGGGCCCAGGAAGTCACTATGGCTACACCTTC. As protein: CASSSGPGSHYGYTF.

The CDR3 coding sequence is TGTGCCAGCAGCAACCGGGGTAGCGGGAGTTATGGCACAGATACGCAGTATTTT. As protein: CASSNRGSGSYGTDTQYF. This rearrangement joins TRBV11-2 to TRBJ2-3, with 9 bases fitting TRBD2. CDR1 and CDR2 (germline): SGHAT, FQNNGV. The ends lost 5 bases at V and 1 base at J; junction bases unmatched: 13. The CDR3 has 18 amino acids. The full variable domain, with the rest looked up from reference TRBV11-2 and TRBJ2-3, is EAGVAQSPRYKIIEKRQSVAFWCNPISGHATLYWYQQILGQGPKLLIQFQNNGVVDDSQLPKDRFSAERLKGVDSTLKIQPAKLEDSAVYLCASSNRGSGSYGTDTQYFGPGTRLTVL.

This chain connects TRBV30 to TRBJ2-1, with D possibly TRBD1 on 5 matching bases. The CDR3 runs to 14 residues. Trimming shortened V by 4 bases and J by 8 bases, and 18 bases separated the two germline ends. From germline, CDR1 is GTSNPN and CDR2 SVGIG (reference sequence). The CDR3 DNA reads TGTGCCTGGACTACAGGTTCGGCGATCCATGAGCAGTTCTTC. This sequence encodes CAWTTGSAIHEQFF.

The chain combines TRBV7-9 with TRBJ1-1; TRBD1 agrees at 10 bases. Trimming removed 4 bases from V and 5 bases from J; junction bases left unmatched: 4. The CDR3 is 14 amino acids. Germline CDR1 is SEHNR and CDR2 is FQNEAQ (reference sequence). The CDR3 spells CASSSGTGETEAFF. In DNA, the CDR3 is TGTGCCAGCAGCTCCGGGACAGGGGAGACTGAAGCTTTCTTT.

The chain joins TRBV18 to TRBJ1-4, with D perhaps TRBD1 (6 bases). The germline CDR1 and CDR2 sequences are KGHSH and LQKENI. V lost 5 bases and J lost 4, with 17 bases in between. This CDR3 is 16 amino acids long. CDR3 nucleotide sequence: TGTGCCAGCTCAGAAAGACGGACAGTGGATAATGAAAAACTGTTTTTT. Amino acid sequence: CASSERRTVDNEKLFF. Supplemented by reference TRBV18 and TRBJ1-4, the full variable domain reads NAGVMQNPRHLVRRRGQEARLRCSPMKGHSHVYWYRQLPEEGLKFMVYLQKENIIDESGMPKERFSAEFPKEGPSILRIQQVVRGDSAAYFCASSERRTVDNEKLFFGSGTQLSVL.

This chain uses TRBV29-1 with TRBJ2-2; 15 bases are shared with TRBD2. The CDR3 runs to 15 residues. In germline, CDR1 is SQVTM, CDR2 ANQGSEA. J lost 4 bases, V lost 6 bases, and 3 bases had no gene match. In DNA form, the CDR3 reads TGCAGCGTCCGGGGACTAGCGGGAGGCACCGGGGAGCTGTTTTTT. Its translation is CSVRGLAGGTGELFF.

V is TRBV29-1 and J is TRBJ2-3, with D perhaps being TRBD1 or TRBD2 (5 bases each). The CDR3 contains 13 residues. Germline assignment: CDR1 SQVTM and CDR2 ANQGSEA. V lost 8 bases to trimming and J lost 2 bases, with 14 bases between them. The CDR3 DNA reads TGCAGCTTGGGACCAGGTCCCACAGATACGCAGTATTTT. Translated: CSLGPGPTDTQYF.

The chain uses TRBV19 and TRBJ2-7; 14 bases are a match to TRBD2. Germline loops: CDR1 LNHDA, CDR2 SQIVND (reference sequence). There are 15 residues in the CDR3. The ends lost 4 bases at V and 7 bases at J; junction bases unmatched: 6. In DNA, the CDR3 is TGTGCCAGTAGTACCGGGACTAGCGGGAGTCGAGAGCAGTACTTC. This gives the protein CASSTGTSGSREQYF.

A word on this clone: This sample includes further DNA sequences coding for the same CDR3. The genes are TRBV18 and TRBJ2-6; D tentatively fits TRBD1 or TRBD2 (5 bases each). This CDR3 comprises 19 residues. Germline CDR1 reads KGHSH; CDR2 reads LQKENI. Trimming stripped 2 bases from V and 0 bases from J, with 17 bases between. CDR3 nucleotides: TGTGCCAGCTCACCAAACGCCCGGGACGCAATCTCTGGGGCCAACGTCCTGACTTTC. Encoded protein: CASSPNARDAISGANVLTF.

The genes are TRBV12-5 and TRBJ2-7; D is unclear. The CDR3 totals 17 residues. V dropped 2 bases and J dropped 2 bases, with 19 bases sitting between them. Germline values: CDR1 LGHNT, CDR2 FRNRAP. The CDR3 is CASGLPRNTAKAYEQYF. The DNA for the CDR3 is TGTGCTAGTGGTTTGCCCCGGAACACAGCCAAGGCCTACGAGCAGTACTTC. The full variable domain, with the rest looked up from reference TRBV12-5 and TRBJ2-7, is DARVTQTPRHKVTEMGQEVTMRCQPILGHNTVFWYRQTMMQGLELLAYFRNRAPLDDSGMPKDRFSAEMPDATLATLKIQPSEPRDSAVYFCASGLPRNTAKAYEQYFGPGTRLTVT.

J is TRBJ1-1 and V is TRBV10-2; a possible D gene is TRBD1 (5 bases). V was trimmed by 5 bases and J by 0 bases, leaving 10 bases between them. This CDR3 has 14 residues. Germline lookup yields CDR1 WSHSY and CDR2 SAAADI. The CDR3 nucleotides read TGCGCCAGCAGTTTGACAGACATGAACACTGAAGCTTTCTTT. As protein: CASSLTDMNTEAFF.